The rows below give T cell receptor beta chains drawn from one sample of a study of metastatic and nonmetastatic thyroid tumors. TCRdb re-analyzed the PCR reads using MiXCR. The top ten clones hold 20% to 25% of a sample with about 40,000 clones, approximately 10% of them seen once. The sample consisted of blood. The receptors derive from a female donor with papillary thyroid cancer or a benign thyroid nodule (not recorded which). Some clones in this sample may be carry-over from other donors' samples. The CDR3 runs from the conserved cysteine through the conserved F or W. The D gene is left open where the match is weak. The listing skips clone size in some rows; elsewhere it reads once, few, many or a size class.

v_call,d_call,j_call,clone_size,cdr3_aa,cdr3_nt
TRBV28,TRBD1,TRBJ2-1,few,CASSGTGTVGDEQFF,TGTGCCAGCAGTGGAACCGGGACAGTAGGCGATGAGCAGTTCTTC
TRBV13,TRBD2,TRBJ2-2,many,CASSQYPLERGVASNTGELFF,TGTGCCAGCAGCCAATACCCCCTCGAGCGGGGTGTGGCTTCCAACACCGGGGAGCTGTTTTTT
TRBV4-3,.,TRBJ2-7,.,CASSQDGLAGPIEQYF,TGCGCCAGCAGCCAAGATGGTCTAGCTGGGCCTATCGAGCAGTACTTC
TRBV5-1,TRBD2,TRBJ2-1,many,CASSLGGTSVEQFF,TGCGCCAGCAGCCTCGGGGGGACCTCGGTCGAGCAGTTCTTC
TRBV10-2,.,TRBJ2-7,many,CASSYSYEQYF,TGCGCCAGCAGTTACTCTTACGAGCAGTACTTC
TRBV6-1,TRBD2,TRBJ2-1,many,CASSRFSGRAYNEQFF,TGTGCCAGCAGTCGATTTAGCGGGAGGGCCTACAATGAGCAGTTCTTC
TRBV5-1,.,TRBJ2-1,many,CASSLPDNEQFF,TGCGCCAGCAGCTTGCCGGACAATGAGCAGTTCTTC
TRBV28,.,TRBJ1-2,many,CASSPVNYGYTF,TGTGCCAGCAGTCCGGTTAACTATGGCTACACCTTC
TRBV28,.,TRBJ2-1,.,CASSFYNEQFF,TGTGCCAGCAGTTTTTACAATGAGCAGTTCTTC
TRBV7-6,.,TRBJ1-4,many,CASSLAHRVTANEKLFF,TGTGCCAGCAGCTTAGCGCATAGGGTGACGGCTAATGAAAAACTGTTTTTT
TRBV6-1,TRBD2,TRBJ2-3,many,CASGYLSGRADTQYF,TGTGCCAGCGGCTACCTTAGCGGGAGGGCAGATACGCAGTATTTT
TRBV13,TRBD1,TRBJ1-4,many,CASSLGLGQGEKLFF,TGTGCCAGCAGCTTAGGCCTAGGACAGGGTGAAAAACTGTTTTTT
TRBV6-2/TRBV6-3,.,TRBJ2-2,many,CASKRRLNTGELFF,TGTGCCAGCAAAAGAAGGTTGAACACCGGGGAGCTGTTTTTT
TRBV2,.,TRBJ2-3,many,CASTAERGNTQYF,TGTGCCAGCACAGCGGAAAGGGGGAATACGCAGTATTTT
TRBV9,TRBD2,TRBJ2-1,many,CASSSGSGNEQFF,TGTGCCAGCAGTAGCGGGAGCGGGAATGAGCAGTTCTTC
TRBV5-6,.,TRBJ2-1,many,CASSLAGGQNLEQFF,TGTGCCAGCAGCTTGGCTGGGGGACAAAATTTGGAGCAGTTCTTC
TRBV18,.,TRBJ2-3,many,CASSPTPAGDTQYF,TGTGCCAGCTCCCCCACCCCGGCCGGGGATACGCAGTATTTT
TRBV6-1,.,TRBJ2-3,many,CASSEEIRDPTDTQYF,TGTGCCAGCAGTGAAGAGATCAGAGATCCCACAGATACGCAGTATTTT
TRBV20-1,TRBD2,TRBJ2-1,many,CSAPAGTSGNNEQFF,TGCAGTGCGCCCGCCGGGACTAGCGGGAACAATGAGCAGTTCTTC
TRBV7-8,.,TRBJ2-5,many,CASSRDRQETQYF,TGTGCCAGCAGCCGAGACAGACAAGAGACCCAGTACTTC
TRBV19,.,TRBJ1-3,many,CASTADKSSGNTIYF,TGTGCCAGTACCGCTGACAAGAGCTCTGGAAACACCATATATTTT
TRBV20-1,.,TRBJ2-7,few,CSAREGGAGGSYEQYF,TGCAGTGCTAGAGAGGGTGGGGCAGGGGGGTCCTACGAGCAGTACTTC
TRBV4-1,TRBD2,TRBJ2-3,many,CASSLRDYPGRHLTDTQYF,TGCGCCAGCAGCCTACGGGACTACCCGGGGCGGCACCTTACAGATACGCAGTATTTT
TRBV5-1,.,TRBJ2-1,many,CASSFQRRGYNEQFF,TGCGCCAGCAGCTTCCAGCGGAGAGGCTACAATGAGCAGTTCTTC
TRBV28,.,TRBJ1-4,many,CASSFLTAYATNEKLFF,TGTGCCAGCAGTTTTTTGACAGCCTATGCAACTAATGAAAAACTGTTTTTT
TRBV11-2,.,TRBJ2-1,many,CASSLVELSPGEQFF,TGTGCCAGCAGCTTAGTTGAGTTGAGTCCCGGTGAGCAGTTCTTC
TRBV12-3/TRBV12-4,TRBD1,TRBJ1-5,many,CASSLGRQGARQPQHF,TGTGCCAGCAGTTTAGGCCGACAGGGGGCTCGCCAGCCCCAGCATTTT
TRBV15,.,TRBJ2-1,many,CATSSLGLNEQFF,TGTGCCACCAGCAGCTTGGGTCTAAATGAGCAGTTCTTC
TRBV6-1,TRBD2,TRBJ2-7,many,CASRIAGGSYEQYF,TGTGCCAGCAGGATAGCGGGAGGGTCCTACGAGCAGTACTTC
TRBV19,.,TRBJ1-4,many,CASSYQAWRTNEKLFF,TGTGCCAGTAGTTACCAAGCCTGGAGGACTAATGAAAAACTGTTTTTT
TRBV10-1,TRBD2,TRBJ2-1,many,CASSVAGTSGYNEQLF,TGCGCCAGCAGTGTAGCCGGGACTAGCGGGTACAATGAGCAGCTCTTC
TRBV6-7,.,TRBJ2-7,many,CASIPTGPYEQYF,TGTGCCAGCATCCCCACAGGCCCCTACGAGCAGTACTTC
TRBV20-1,.,TRBJ2-3,many,CSATDRPTDTQYF,TGCAGTGCTACGGACAGACCCACAGATACGCAGTATTTT
TRBV5-1,TRBD2,TRBJ2-3,many,CASSLGTSADTQYF,TGCGCCAGCAGCTTAGGGACTAGCGCAGATACGCAGTATTTT
TRBV6-1,.,TRBJ1-3,many,CASSDGGSGNTIYF,TGTGCCAGCTCGGACGGGGGCTCTGGAAACACCATATATTTT
TRBV12-3/TRBV12-4,TRBD1,TRBJ1-5,few,CASSLRDRGSNQPQHF,TGTGCCAGCAGTTTGCGCGACAGGGGTAGCAATCAGCCCCAGCATTTT
TRBV28,.,TRBJ2-4,.,CASSSVQNIQYF,TGTGCCAGCAGCTCGGTCCAAAACATTCAGTACTTC
TRBV20-1,.,TRBJ2-1,many,CSARALINEQFF,TGCAGTGCTAGAGCGCTGATCAATGAGCAGTTCTTC
TRBV20-1,.,TRBJ2-1,many,CSAIVGGNSYNEQFF,TGCAGTGCCATAGTAGGGGGAAACTCCTACAATGAGCAGTTCTTC
TRBV11-2,.,TRBJ2-7,many,CASSLYIVGYEQYF,TGTGCCAGCAGCTTATACATAGTTGGGTACGAGCAGTACTTC
TRBV11-1,.,TRBJ2-1,.,CASSLLGSSRNYNEQFF,TGTGCCAGCAGCTTATTAGGGTCTAGCCGGAACTACAATGAGCAGTTCTTC
TRBV7-9,.,TRBJ1-1,many,CAGQEASSNTEAFF,TGTGCCGGCCAGGAAGCTTCCTCGAACACTGAAGCTTTCTTT
TRBV7-6,.,TRBJ1-1,many,CASSLGSGRAFF,TGTGCCAGCAGCTTAGGTTCAGGGCGAGCTTTCTTT
TRBV5-4,.,TRBJ2-7,.,CASSSPYEQYF,TGTGCCAGCAGCTCGCCTTACGAGCAGTACTTC
TRBV19,.,TRBJ1-5,many,CASSIAVQPQHF,TGTGCCAGTAGTATAGCAGTCCAGCCCCAGCATTTT